This T cell receptor beta chain was identified in a study of T cell responses to AZD1222 COVID-19 vaccine. This CDR3 is 14 amino acids long. The V and J ends lost 3 bases and 2 bases respectively, with 9 bases between them. The V gene's germline CDR1 is KGHDR and CDR2 SFDVKD. The table came from immunoSEQ multiplex PCR; TCRdb's copy has only in-frame clones and leaves some out. This sample has 55,000 to 70,000 clones, with 88% found just once. This rearrangement joins TRBV24-1 to TRBJ1-2; the D gene is possibly TRBD1 (5 bases). The sample in question was peripheral blood, obtained on day 0 of AZD1222 vaccination. This clonotype originated in an adult in good health. The CDR3 DNA is TGTGCCACCAGTGATCGTGACAGAAACTATGGCTACACCTTC. It yields the protein CATSDRDRNYGYTF.